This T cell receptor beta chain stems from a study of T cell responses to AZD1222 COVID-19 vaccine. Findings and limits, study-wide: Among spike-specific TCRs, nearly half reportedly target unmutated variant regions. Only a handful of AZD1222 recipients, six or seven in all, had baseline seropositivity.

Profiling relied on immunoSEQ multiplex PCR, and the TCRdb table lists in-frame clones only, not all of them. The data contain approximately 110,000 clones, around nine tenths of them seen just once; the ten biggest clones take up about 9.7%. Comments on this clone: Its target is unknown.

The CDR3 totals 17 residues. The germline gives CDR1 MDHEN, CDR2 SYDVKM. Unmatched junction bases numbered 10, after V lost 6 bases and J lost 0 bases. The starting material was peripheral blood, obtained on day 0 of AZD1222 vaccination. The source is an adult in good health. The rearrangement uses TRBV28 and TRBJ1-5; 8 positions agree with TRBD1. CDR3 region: CASRPQGADYSNQPQHF. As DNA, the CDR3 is TGTGCCAGCAGACCGCAGGGGGCTGACTATAGCAATCAGCCCCAGCATTTT.